The rows below give T cell receptor beta chains drawn from one sample of a study of T-cell reconstitution after alpha-beta-depleted transplantation in children. One entry per CDR3 protein results from TCRdb running MiXCR on the PCR reads. The sample has 250,000 to 400,000 distinct CDR3 sequences; over 20% are singletons. The sequencing here drew on PBMCs, mostly from graft donor cells, taken 180 days after TCRalphabeta/CD19-depleted stem cell transplant. All receptors derive from a male patient aged 5 to 17 who had a stem cell transplant for acute lymphoblastic leukemia, so the T cells may come from the graft donor. Both conserved end residues are part of each CDR3. The order of the fields is V gene, D gene, clone size, J gene, CDR3 protein, CDR3 DNA. D genes are given only for firm matches. The listing skips clone size in some rows; elsewhere it reads once, few, many or a size class.

TRBV7-6	TRBD1	NA	TRBJ1-2	CASSWASGGAGGYTF	TGTGCCAGCAGCTGGGCCTCAGGGGGCGCGGGTGGCTACACCTTC
TRBV9	TRBD2	many	TRBJ2-2	CASSVRTSGSKDTGELFF	TGTGCCAGCAGCGTCCGGACTAGCGGGAGTAAAGACACCGGGGAGCTGTTTTTT
TRBV5-8	NA	NA	TRBJ2-4	CASSQVRRQAKNIQYF	TGTGCCAGCAGCCAAGTTAGGAGACAAGCCAAAAACATTCAGTACTTC
TRBV7-3	NA	few	TRBJ1-1	CASSLFGGGSREAFF	TGTGCCAGCAGCTTATTTGGAGGCGGGAGTAGGGAAGCTTTCTTT
TRBV5-1	TRBD2	few	TRBJ2-5	CASSLAGTSGTKTQYF	TGCGCCAGCAGCTTGGCCGGGACTAGCGGGACTAAGACCCAGTACTTC
TRBV7-9	NA	few	TRBJ2-7	CASSLQTARRYF	TGTGCCAGCAGCTTACAAACGGCTAGGAGGTACTTC
TRBV28	NA	few	TRBJ2-5	CASSALQATVRYF	TGTGCCAGCAGTGCCCTACAGGCTACGGTGCGGTACTTC
TRBV10-3	TRBD1	once	TRBJ2-7	CAISVGQGAYEQYF	TGTGCCATCAGCGTGGGACAGGGGGCCTACGAGCAGTACTTC
TRBV7-6	NA	few	TRBJ1-1	CASSPLGGTEAFF	TGTGCCAGCAGCCCGTTGGGGGGCACTGAAGCTTTCTTT
TRBV5-6	NA	few	TRBJ2-7	CASSPTLTYEQYF	TGTGCCAGCAGCCCCACCCTGACCTACGAGCAGTACTTC
TRBV7-8	TRBD2	NA	TRBJ2-1	CASGKRDGSYNEQFF	TGTGCCAGCGGGAAGCGGGATGGGTCCTACAATGAGCAGTTCTTC
TRBV18	NA	NA	TRBJ2-2	CASSPNSGFHAGELFF	TGTGCCAGCTCACCAAATTCGGGTTTTCACGCCGGGGAGCTGTTTTTT